This entry lists 6 T cell receptor beta chains sequenced from one sample in a study of cytomegalovirus exposure and HLA in healthy donors (dated by TCRdb to about 2017). Library method: the immunoSEQ multiplex PCR assay. For the multiplex PCR, a mixture combining 60 forward primers for TCR Vbeta segments and 13 reverse primers for TCR Jbeta segments was used. The table comes from immuneACCESS by way of TCRdb, which keeps in-frame sequences with V and J called. Part of the clones is missing from these tables; in studies checked, under half for an unresolved V gene and the rest for unknown reasons. This sample has about 110,000 clones in its table, and around 86% of those were observed once. 2.2% of the sample is held by the ten biggest clonotypes. Sample: PBMCs. The receptors come from a woman aged 30 to 39 in good health and CMV-seronegative.

This clone has more than one count but fewer than ten. This rearrangement joins TRBV5-1 to TRBJ2-3; 8 bases fit TRBD2. After removal of 4 bases from V and 2 bases from J, the junction contained 6 bases not matched to a gene. Per the germline V gene, CDR1 is SGHRS and CDR2 is YFSETQ. This CDR3 has 15 residues. CDR3 in DNA: TGCGCCAGCAGCCTTGGACTAGCTGACACAGATACGCAGTATTTT. It codes for CASSLGLADTDTQYF. The whole variable domain, remainder taken from reference TRBV5-1 and TRBJ2-3, is KAGVTQTPRYLIKTRGQQVTLSCSPISGHRSVSWYQQTPGQGLQFLFEYFSETQRNKGNFPGRFSGRQFSNSRSEMNVSTLELGDSALYLCASSLGLADTDTQYFGPGTRLTVL.

V usage is TRBV11-3 and J usage is TRBJ2-3, with D perhaps TRBD2 (6 bases). Trimming shortened V by 5 bases and J by 3 bases, and 12 bases separated the two germline ends. The germline V gene has CDR1 SGHNT and CDR2 YENEEA. The CDR3 is made up of 14 amino acids. DNA of the CDR3: TGTGCCAGCAGCCCAAGCGCGGGGACAGATACGCAGTATTTT. It yields the protein CASSPSAGTDTQYF.

The gene calls are TRBV7-7 and TRBJ2-3; D is ambiguous. Trimming removed 2 bases at V and 0 bases at J, with 9 bases between. The length of the CDR3 is 15 residues. CDR1 SSHAT and CDR2 FNYEAQ come from the germline V gene (reference sequence). For the CDR3, the DNA is TGTGCCAGCAGCTTAACCCCAGGTAGCACAGATACGCAGTATTTT. It translates to CASSLTPGSTDTQYF.

Concerning this clone: The junction departs from the called germline gene at one end, perhaps through a read error. CDR3: CASSLEAGVGGCTF. CDR3 DNA sequence: TGTGCCAGCAGCTTAGAGGCAGGGGTAGGCGGCTGCACCTTC. The chain joins TRBV7-9 to TRBJ1-2; a weak D match, TRBD1 (6 bases). This CDR3 spans 14 amino acids. CDR1 is SEHNR and CDR2 is FQNEAQ in the germline V gene (reference sequence).

This chain connects TRBV5-1 to TRBJ2-7, with 7 positions matching TRBD2. Germline V CDR1 and CDR2: SGHRS, YFSETQ. With 4 bases clipped from V and 3 bases from J, the junction kept 7 bases outside the gene matches. The CDR3 spans 14 residues. In DNA form, the CDR3 reads TGCGCCAGCAGCCCCGCGGGAGAAAGCTACGAGCAGTACTTC. Translation: CASSPAGESYEQYF.

The chain has TRBV19 and TRBJ2-3, with TRBD2 matching over 15 bases. Looked up from germline, CDR1 is LNHDA and CDR2 is SQIVND (reference sequence). CDR3 length: 23 residues. V lost 3 bases, J lost 4 bases, and 23 bases stayed unmatched. The CDR3 protein is CASSMSAPRGLAGGLRGADTQYF. CDR3 DNA: TGTGCCAGTAGTATGTCGGCCCCGCGGGGACTAGCGGGAGGCCTCCGCGGCGCAGATACGCAGTATTTT.